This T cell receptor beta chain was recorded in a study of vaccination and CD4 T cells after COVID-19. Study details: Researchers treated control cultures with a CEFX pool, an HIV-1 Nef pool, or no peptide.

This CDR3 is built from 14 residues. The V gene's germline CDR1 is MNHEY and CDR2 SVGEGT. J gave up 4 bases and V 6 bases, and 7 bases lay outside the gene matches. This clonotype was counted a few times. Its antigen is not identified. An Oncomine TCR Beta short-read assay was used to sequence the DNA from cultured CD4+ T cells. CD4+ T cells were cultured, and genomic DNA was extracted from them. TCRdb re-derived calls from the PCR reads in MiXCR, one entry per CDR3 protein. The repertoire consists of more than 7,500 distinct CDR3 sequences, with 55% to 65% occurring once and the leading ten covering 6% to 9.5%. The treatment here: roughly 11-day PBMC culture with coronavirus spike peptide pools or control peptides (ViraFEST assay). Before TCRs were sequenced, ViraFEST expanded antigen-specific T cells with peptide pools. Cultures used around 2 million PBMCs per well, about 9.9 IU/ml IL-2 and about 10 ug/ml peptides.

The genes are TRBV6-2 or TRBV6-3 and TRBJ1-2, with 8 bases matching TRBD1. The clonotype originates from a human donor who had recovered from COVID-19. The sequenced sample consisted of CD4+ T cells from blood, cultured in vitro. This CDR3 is CASSNRQGFYGYTF. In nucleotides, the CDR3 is TGTGCCAGCAGCAACCGACAGGGGTTCTATGGCTACACCTTC.